This T cell receptor (beta chain) is from a study of T cells in Graves' hyperthyroidism and ophthalmopathy. General observations from the study: Stable hyperthyroidism was told apart from ophthalmopathy by a model built on 13 V-J features.

The CDR3 runs to 14 residues. Between the trimmed V and J ends, which lost 8 bases and 5 bases, there was a span of 18 bases. For this clonotype: No antigen is known for it. This could be a read error, since a much larger clone is one nucleotide away. Likely a read error: the CDR3 ends without its conserved phenylalanine or tryptophan.

The TCR beta CDR3 regions underwent amplification using RNA transcripts as the source. HTBI primers were used for first-round RT-PCR of the TCR CDR3. TCRdb re-called the multiplex PCR reads with MiXCR, one entry per CDR3 protein. The table records roughly 500,000 distinct CDR3 sequences, approximately 23% of them present only once. The TCR originated in a woman between 65 and 79 years old with Graves' ophthalmopathy. The sequenced material came from blood. The rearrangement links TRBV12-3 or TRBV12-4 to TRBJ1-1; possibly TRBD1 for D (6 bases). CDR3 in amino acids: CASRRGGAFTEAFL. CDR3 in DNA: TGTGCCAGCCGGCGGGGGGGCGCTTTTACTGAAGCTTTCCTT.